These 26 T cell receptor beta chains were all obtained from the same sample, sequenced in a study of T cell repertoires in cytomegalovirus infection. MiXCR was run by TCRdb on the reads, yielding one entry per CDR3 protein. This sample has hundreds of thousands of distinct CDR3 sequences, with around 10% found just once. Input material: PBMCs. These receptors came from a human donor in good health (CMV status not recorded). Some clones in this sample may be carry-over from other donors' samples.

The sample holds a few counts of this clonotype. The rearrangement links TRBV6-6 to TRBJ1-3; 10 positions agree with TRBD1. The CDR3 is 19 amino acids. Trimming removed 5 bases from V and 0 bases from J; junction bases left unmatched: 13. Germline V CDR1 and CDR2: MNHNY, SVGAGI (reference sequence). The CDR3 coding sequence is TGTGCCAGCAGTCCACAGCCGGGACAGGGGACTTACTCTGGAAACACCATATATTTT. Its translation: CASSPQPGQGTYSGNTIYF.

Notes on this clonotype: This may arise from a read error, as a much more abundant clone is one base away. The J gene is TRBJ1-2, the V gene TRBV20-1; D unresolved. The CDR3 covers 11 residues. Trimming took off 5 bases at V and 5 bases at J, with 9 bases between the two ends. The germline V gene encodes CDR1 DFQATT and CDR2 SNEGSKA (reference sequence). The CDR3 bases are TGCAGTGCTCCCCAAGGGTATGGCTACACCTTC. This translates into CSAPQGYGYTF.

In its sample, this clonotype is medium-sized. In nucleotides, the CDR3 is TGTGCCAGCAGCCCCAACCCGGGACAGTATTCACCCCTCCACTTT. Amino acid sequence: CASSPNPGQYSPLHF. The gene calls are TRBV7-3 and TRBJ1-6; 7 bases fit TRBD1. Germline assignment: CDR1 SGHTA and CDR2 FQGTGA. CDR3 size: 15 residues. With 5 bases clipped from V and 8 bases from J, the junction kept 9 bases outside the gene matches.

This clonotype was observed a handful of times. J is TRBJ1-1 and V is TRBV6-4; D perhaps matches TRBD1 (5 bases). CDR3 size: 14 residues. The germline V gene encodes CDR1 MRHNA and CDR2 SNTAGT. The V gene lost 6 bases and the J gene lost 1 base, with 12 bases spanning the gap. DNA of the CDR3: TGTGCCAGCAGGAAGACAGAATCGAACACTGAAGCTTTCTTT. It encodes CASRKTESNTEAFF.

This clonotype has at least ten counts. This sequence joins TRBV7-2 and TRBJ1-1; D is possibly TRBD1 (6 bases). Trimming stripped 2 bases from V and 7 bases from J, with 20 bases between. Germline V lookup: CDR1 SGHTA, CDR2 FQGNSA. The CDR3 runs to 16 residues. As DNA, the CDR3 is TGTGCCAGCAGCTTATTCGGGGGGGGCACAAGACATGAAGCTTTCTTT. Its protein is CASSLFGGGTRHEAFF.

This clonotype was seen many times. CDR3 in DNA: TGTGCCAGCAGGGATCGGACTACCCAAGAGACCCAGTACTTC. This gives the protein CASRDRTTQETQYF. The V and J genes are TRBV6-6 and TRBJ2-5; weak D call: TRBD2 (6 bases). V lost 6 bases and J 1 base, leaving 12 bases between the germline ends. Germline values: CDR1 MNHNY, CDR2 SVGAGI (reference sequence). The CDR3 sequence is 14 residues long.

This clonotype has only a few counts. The V and J genes are TRBV20-1 and TRBJ1-6; 7 nucleotides agree with TRBD1. Germline V gives CDR1 DFQATT, CDR2 SNEGSKA (reference sequence). The CDR3 loop spans 14 amino acids. Trimming cost V 2 bases and J 5 bases; bases outside gene matches: 3. The CDR3 nucleotides are TGCAGTGCTAGAAGGGACAGAGATAATTCACCCCTCCACTTT. Protein product: CSARRDRDNSPLHF.

The sample holds many counts of this clonotype. The V call is TRBV7-2, the J call TRBJ2-1, with D hard to call. The V end lost 5 bases, the J end lost 7 bases, and 9 bases lay between the germline ends. Germline lookup yields CDR1 SGHTA and CDR2 FQGNSA. CDR3 length: 12 amino acids. The DNA for the CDR3 is TGTGCCAGCAGCATGACACTGAATGAGCAGTTCTTC. Protein: CASSMTLNEQFF.

The chain carries TRBV27 and TRBJ2-3; 8 bases are shared with TRBD1. CDR3 length: 16 residues. Germline CDR1 is MNHEY and CDR2 is SMNVEV (reference sequence). Trimming cost V 6 bases and J 2 bases; bases outside gene matches: 10. The CDR3 sequence: CASSFLDRDVTDTQYF. CDR3 nucleotides: TGTGCCAGCAGCTTTCTGGACAGGGATGTCACAGATACGCAGTATTTT.

This chain joins TRBV19 and TRBJ2-1; D may match TRBD1 or TRBD2 (6 bases each). Deletions cut 3 bases from V and 7 bases from J, with 10 bases between. Germline V gene data show CDR1 as LNHDA and CDR2 as SQIVND (reference sequence). The CDR3 length is 13 residues. The CDR3 sequence is CASSIQGRNEQFF. CDR3 coding DNA: TGTGCCAGTAGTATCCAGGGGAGGAATGAGCAGTTCTTC.

In this sample, this clonotype turned up many times. The chain is built from TRBV7-2 and TRBJ1-1; D remains ambiguous. The V end was cut by 3 bases, the J end by 0 bases, with 11 bases between. The CDR3 loop spans 15 amino acids. Germline lookup yields CDR1 SGHTA and CDR2 FQGNSA. CDR3 DNA: TGTGCCAGCAGCTTCAGTCTCCCATTGAACACTGAAGCTTTCTTT. Protein: CASSFSLPLNTEAFF.

This clonotype was recorded at least ten times. This chain uses TRBV5-4 with TRBJ2-3; 7 bases fit TRBD1. The germline V gene encodes CDR1 SGHNT and CDR2 YYREEE (reference sequence). With V trimmed by 5 bases and J by 1 base, 7 bases remained unmatched. This CDR3 region has 15 residues. The CDR3 reads CASSTDRTGTDTQYF. The CDR3 DNA sequence: TGTGCCAGCAGTACGGACAGGACCGGCACAGATACGCAGTATTTT.

The genes are TRBV4-1 and TRBJ1-2; D ambiguous. Trimming left V 0 bases short and J 2 bases short, with 7 bases between. The germline gives CDR1 MGHRA, CDR2 YSYEKL. This CDR3 comprises 14 residues. The CDR3 loop is CASSQEPSNYGYTF. CDR3 sequence (DNA): TGCGCCAGCAGCCAAGAACCGTCGAACTATGGCTACACCTTC.

This clonotype has ten or more counts. J is TRBJ2-2 and V is TRBV6-5; no definite D call. The V gene's germline CDR1 is MNHEY and CDR2 SVGAGI. CDR3 length equals 13 residues. V dropped 2 bases and J dropped 7 bases, with 8 bases sitting between them. This CDR3 reads CASSYGRYGELFF. In DNA form, the CDR3 reads TGTGCCAGCAGTTACGGTCGATACGGGGAGCTGTTTTTT.

This clonotype was counted only a few times. The chain carries TRBV29-1 and TRBJ2-5; D is ambiguous. The CDR3 is made up of 13 amino acids. V lost 6 bases and J 3 bases, leaving 14 bases between the germline ends. The germline CDR1 and CDR2 sequences are SQVTM and ANQGSEA. The CDR3 nucleotides read TGCAGCGTAGCTTCCGGGTCAGAAGAGACCCAGTACTTC. As protein: CSVASGSEETQYF.

This clonotype was recorded at least ten times. This chain joins TRBV12-3 or TRBV12-4 and TRBJ2-2; TRBD2 aligns across 8 bases. The CDR3 has 14 amino acids. J gave up 3 bases and V 6 bases, and 3 bases lay outside the gene matches. CDR3 nucleotides: TGTGCCAGCAGACCGGGGGGGGACACCGGGGAGCTGTTTTTT. This translates into CASRPGGDTGELFF.

This clonotype was seen a handful of times. The rearrangement links TRBV14 to TRBJ2-1; unclear D gene. Germline V gene lookup returns CDR1 SGHDN and CDR2 FVKESK. CDR3 length: 14 residues. Trimming took 2 bases from V and 2 from J, leaving 7 bases between them. The CDR3 spells CASSQIGPYNEQFF. In DNA form, the CDR3 reads TGTGCCAGCAGCCAAATCGGGCCCTACAATGAGCAGTTCTTC.

This clonotype was observed many times. The chain couples TRBV3-1 to TRBJ2-7; D ambiguous. Germline V gives CDR1 LGHDT, CDR2 YNNKEL (reference sequence). This CDR3 region has 14 residues. The CDR3 sequence is CASSQINTSYGQYV. Written as DNA, the CDR3 is TGTGCCAGCAGCCAAATAAATACCTCCTACGGGCAGTACGTC.

This clonotype was seen many times. The CDR3 sequence: CASSSPGRETQYF. The CDR3 bases are TGTGCCAGCAGCTCACCTGGGAGAGAGACCCAGTACTTC. This chain connects TRBV5-6 to TRBJ2-5; tentative D call: TRBD2 (5 bases). CDR1 and CDR2 (germline): SGHDT, YYEEEE. The CDR3 has 13 amino acids. Trimming removed 3 bases from V and 4 bases from J, with 10 bases in between.

This clonotype was recorded many times. The chain has TRBV6-1 and TRBJ2-1; no clear D. The CDR3 is 14 residues long. CDR1 is MNHNS and CDR2 is SASEGT in the germline V gene. Between the trimmed V and J ends, which lost 3 bases and 0 bases, there was a span of 6 bases. The CDR3 here is CASSDHSSYNEQFF. CDR3 nucleotide sequence: TGTGCCAGCAGTGATCACAGCTCCTACAATGAGCAGTTCTTC.

This clonotype was seen ten or more times. The chain has TRBV6-5 and TRBJ1-3, with D perhaps TRBD1 (5 bases). V was shortened by 5 bases and J by 0 bases, with 8 bases between the two germline ends. The CDR3 loop spans 14 amino acids. Germline CDR1 is MNHEY and CDR2 is SVGAGI. CDR3 sequence (DNA): TGTGCCAGCAGTGTTCAGGGCTCTGGAAACACCATATATTTT. As protein: CASSVQGSGNTIYF.

Ten or more counts support this clonotype. The rearrangement links TRBV7-9 to TRBJ2-1; tentative D call: TRBD2 (7 bases). CDR1 SEHNR and CDR2 FQNEAQ come from the germline V gene (reference sequence). The CDR3 spans 15 residues. Trimming pared 5 bases from V and 6 bases from J, leaving 17 bases between. The chain's CDR3 is CASSRRAGASNEQFF. In nucleotides, the CDR3 is TGTGCCAGCAGCCGTCGTGCGGGGGCGTCCAATGAGCAGTTCTTC. Drawing the rest from reference TRBV7-9 and TRBJ2-1, the complete variable domain is DTGVSQNPRHKITKRGQNVTFRCDPISEHNRLYWYRQTLGQGPEFLTYFQNEAQLEKSRLLSDRFSAERPKGSFSTLEIQRTEQGDSAMYLCASSRRAGASNEQFFGPGTRLTVL.

The table lists this clonotype with many counts. The chain has TRBV6-1 and TRBJ2-5; the D call may be TRBD1 or TRBD2 (5 bases each). V lost 4 bases, J lost 9 bases, and 27 bases lay in between. Germline V lookup: CDR1 MNHNS, CDR2 SASEGT. The CDR3 sequence is 17 residues long. The CDR3 is CASSASPGTGVGNAQYF. CDR3 nucleotides: TGTGCCAGCAGTGCCTCCCCCGGGACGGGCGTGGGGAACGCCCAGTACTTC.

With respect to this clonotype: A much larger clone differs from this one at a single base, so this may be a read error. The rearrangement uses TRBV6-2 or TRBV6-3 and TRBJ2-5; unclear D gene. This CDR3 has 17 residues. Germline V gene data show CDR1 as MNHEY and CDR2 as SVGEGT. The CDR3 protein is CASRYSAARLYQETQYF. CDR3 coding DNA: TGTGCCAGCAGGTACTCCGCTGCGCGGCTCTATCAAGAGACCCAGTACTTC.

A remark on this clonotype: Possible read error: a much larger clone is one base away. This rearrangement joins TRBV27 to TRBJ2-3; D is ambiguous. In germline, CDR1 is MNHEY, CDR2 SMNVEV (reference sequence). The CDR3 runs to 12 residues. In nucleotides, the CDR3 is TGTCCCAGCCGACCGGCCGTTGGTACGCAGTATTTT. Translating it yields CPSRPAVGTQYF.

The CDR3 protein is CASPPSGSSTDTQYF. CDR3 sequence (DNA): TGTGCCAGCCCCCCTAGCGGGTCTAGCACAGATACGCAGTATTTT. The chain joins TRBV28 to TRBJ2-3; TRBD2 matches at 8 bases. The CDR3 has 15 amino acids. The germline V gene encodes CDR1 MDHEN and CDR2 SYDVKM. The ends lost 8 bases at V and 0 bases at J; junction bases unmatched: 7. Looking up the rest from reference TRBV28 and TRBJ2-3 gives the full variable domain: DVKVTQSSRYLVKRTGEKVFLECVQDMDHENMFWYRQDPGLGLRLIYFSYDVKMKEKGDIPEGYSVSREKKERFSLILESASTNQTSMYLCASPPSGSSTDTQYFGPGTRLTVL.